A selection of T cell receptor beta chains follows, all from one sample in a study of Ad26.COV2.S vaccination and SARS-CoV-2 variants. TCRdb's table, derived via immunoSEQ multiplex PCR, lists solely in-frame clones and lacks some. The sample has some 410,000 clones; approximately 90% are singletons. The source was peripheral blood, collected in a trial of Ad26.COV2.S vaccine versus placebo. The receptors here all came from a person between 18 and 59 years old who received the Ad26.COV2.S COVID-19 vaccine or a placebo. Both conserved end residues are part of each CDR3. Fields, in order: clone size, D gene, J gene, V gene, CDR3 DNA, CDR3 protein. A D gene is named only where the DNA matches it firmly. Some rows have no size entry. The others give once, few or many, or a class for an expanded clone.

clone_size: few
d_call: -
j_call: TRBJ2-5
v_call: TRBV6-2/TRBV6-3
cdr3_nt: TGTGCCAGCAGTGCACACCGGGGTCCCCCCCAAGAGACCCAGTACTTC
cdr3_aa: CASSAHRGPPQETQYF

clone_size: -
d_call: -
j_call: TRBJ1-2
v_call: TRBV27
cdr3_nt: TGTGCCAGCAGCCTAAGCGCACAGGCGTCTAACTATGGCTACACCTTC
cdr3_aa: CASSLSAQASNYGYTF

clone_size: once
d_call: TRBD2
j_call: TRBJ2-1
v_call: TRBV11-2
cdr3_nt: TGTGCCAGCAGCGTCTCTAGCGGGGGCCGTAATGAGCAGTTCTTC
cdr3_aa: CASSVSSGGRNEQFF

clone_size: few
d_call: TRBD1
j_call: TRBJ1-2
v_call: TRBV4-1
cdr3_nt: TGCGCCAGCAGCCAAGCGGGACAGGGGCACTATGGCTACACCTTC
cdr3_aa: CASSQAGQGHYGYTF

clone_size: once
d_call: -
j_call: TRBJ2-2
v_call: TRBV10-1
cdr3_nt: TGCGCCAGCAGTGTCGGGACGGCTGGGGAGCTGTTTTTT
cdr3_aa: CASSVGTAGELFF

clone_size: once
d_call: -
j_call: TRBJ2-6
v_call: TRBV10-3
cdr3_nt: TGTGCCATCAGGGGACCGGGACGGCTATCTGGGGCCAACGTCCTGACTTTC
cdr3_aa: CAIRGPGRLSGANVLTF

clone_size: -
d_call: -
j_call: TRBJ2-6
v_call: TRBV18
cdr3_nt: TGTGCCAGCTCACTCGCCCTCTCTGGGGCCAACGTCCTGACTTTC
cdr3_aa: CASSLALSGANVLTF

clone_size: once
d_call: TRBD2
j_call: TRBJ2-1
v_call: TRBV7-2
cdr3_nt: TGTGCCAGCAGCTTAGAAATAGCGGGGGGGCCCGGCGGGCAGTTCTTC
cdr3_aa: CASSLEIAGGPGGQFF

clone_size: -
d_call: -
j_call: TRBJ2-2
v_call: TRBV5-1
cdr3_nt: TGCGCCAGCAGCGTCCCGGGCGGGGAGCTGTTTTTT
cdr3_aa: CASSVPGGELFF

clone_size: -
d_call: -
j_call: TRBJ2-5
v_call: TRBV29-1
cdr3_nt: TGCAGCGTCGACAGGCCCAAAGAGACCCAGTACTTC
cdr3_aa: CSVDRPKETQYF

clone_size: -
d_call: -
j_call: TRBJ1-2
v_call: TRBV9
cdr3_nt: TGTGCCAGCAGTTGGGGGACTAACTATGGCTACACCTTC
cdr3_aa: CASSWGTNYGYTF

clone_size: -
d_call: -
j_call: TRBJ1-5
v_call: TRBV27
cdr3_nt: TGTGCCAGCAGTTTAACCCCCCCGGGGCAATTTGGTTATCAGCCCCAGCATTTT
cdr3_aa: CASSLTPPGQFGYQPQHF

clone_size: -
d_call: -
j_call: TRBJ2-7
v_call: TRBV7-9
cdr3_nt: TGTGCCAGCAGCTTGATGCACGAGCAGTACTTC
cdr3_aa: CASSLMHEQYF

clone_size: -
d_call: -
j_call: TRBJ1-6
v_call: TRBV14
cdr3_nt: TGTGCCAGCAGCCAGCTACAGGGAACCCGAAATTCACCCCTCCACTTT
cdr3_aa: CASSQLQGTRNSPLHF

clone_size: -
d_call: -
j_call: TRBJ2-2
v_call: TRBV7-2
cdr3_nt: TGTGCCAGCAGCGCCGGGGTACTGACCGTTGACACCGGGGAGCTGTTTTTT
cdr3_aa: CASSAGVLTVDTGELFF

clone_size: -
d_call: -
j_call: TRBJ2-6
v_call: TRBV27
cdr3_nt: TGTGCCAGCAGTTTTCGGGGGACAGCGAGCTCTGGGGCCAACGTCCTGACTTTC
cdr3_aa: CASSFRGTASSGANVLTF

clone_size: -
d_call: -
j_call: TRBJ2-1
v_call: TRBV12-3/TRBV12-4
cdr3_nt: TGTGCCAGCAGTTTGGTGGTGGGGGAGCAGTTCTTC
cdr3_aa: CASSLVVGEQFF

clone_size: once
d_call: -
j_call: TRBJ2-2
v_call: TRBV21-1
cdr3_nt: TGTGCCAGCAGCAAAGAGACAGGGTCCCCCCCCGGGGAGCTGTTTTTT
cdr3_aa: CASSKETGSPPGELFF

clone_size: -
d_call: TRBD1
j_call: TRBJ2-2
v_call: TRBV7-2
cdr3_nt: TGTGCCAGCGGGTTTGGGACAGGGCTATCCGGGGAGCTGTTTTTT
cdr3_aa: CASGFGTGLSGELFF

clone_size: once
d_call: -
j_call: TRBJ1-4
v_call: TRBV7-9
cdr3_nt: TGTGCCAGCAGCCCTGGGACAAATGAAAAACTGTTTTTT
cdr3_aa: CASSPGTNEKLFF

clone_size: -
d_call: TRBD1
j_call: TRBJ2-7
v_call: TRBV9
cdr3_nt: TGTGCCAGCAGCGCTGGACAGGGCTTCTCCTACGAGCAGTACTTC
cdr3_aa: CASSAGQGFSYEQYF

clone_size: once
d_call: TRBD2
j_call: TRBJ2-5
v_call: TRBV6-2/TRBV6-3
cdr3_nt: TGTGCCAGCAGTTACTTTCGACTAGCGGGGCGCCAAGAGACCCAGTACTTC
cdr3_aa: CASSYFRLAGRQETQYF

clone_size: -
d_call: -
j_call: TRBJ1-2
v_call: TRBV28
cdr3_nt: TGTGCCAGCAGAGTTGGACAAGACTATGGCTACACCTTC
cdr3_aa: CASRVGQDYGYTF

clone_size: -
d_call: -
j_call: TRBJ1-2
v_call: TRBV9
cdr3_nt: TGTGCCAGCAGCGTTTTTGGGGCTAACTATGGCTACACCTTC
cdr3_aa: CASSVFGANYGYTF

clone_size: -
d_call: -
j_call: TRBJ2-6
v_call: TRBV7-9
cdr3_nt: TGTGCCAGCAGCTTATTGGGATCTGGGGCCAACGTCCTGACTTTC
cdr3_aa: CASSLLGSGANVLTF

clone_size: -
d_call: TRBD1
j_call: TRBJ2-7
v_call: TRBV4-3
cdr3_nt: TGCGCCAGCAGCGCCCACCGGGACAGGGAGTCCGAGCAGTACTTC
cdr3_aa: CASSAHRDRESEQYF

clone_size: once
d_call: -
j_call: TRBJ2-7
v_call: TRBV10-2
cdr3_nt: TGCGCCAGCAGTGATGGGACCTCTCCCTACGAGCAGTACTTC
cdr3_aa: CASSDGTSPYEQYF

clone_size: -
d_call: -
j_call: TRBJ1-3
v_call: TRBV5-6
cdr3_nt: TGTGCCAGCAGCTATGACACCTCTGGAAACACCATATATTTT
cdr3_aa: CASSYDTSGNTIYF

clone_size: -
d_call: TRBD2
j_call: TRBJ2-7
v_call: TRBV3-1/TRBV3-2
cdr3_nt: TGTGCCAGCAGCCACCAACTAGCGGGGGGGATCTACGAGCAGTACTTC
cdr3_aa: CASSHQLAGGIYEQYF

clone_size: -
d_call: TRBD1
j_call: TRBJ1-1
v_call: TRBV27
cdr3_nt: TGTGCCAGCAGAATATCCCGGTTGGACAGGGCTGACACTGAAGCTTTCTTT
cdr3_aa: CASRISRLDRADTEAFF

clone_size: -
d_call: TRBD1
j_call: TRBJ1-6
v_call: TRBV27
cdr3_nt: TGTGCCAGCAGTCTGACAGGGGATCTTTTTTCACCCCTCCACTTT
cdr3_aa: CASSLTGDLFSPLHF

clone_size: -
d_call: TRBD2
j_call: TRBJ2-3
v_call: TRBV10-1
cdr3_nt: TGCGCCAGCAGTGATGTTGTCGGGACTAGCGTTCCAGATACGCAGTATTTT
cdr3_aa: CASSDVVGTSVPDTQYF

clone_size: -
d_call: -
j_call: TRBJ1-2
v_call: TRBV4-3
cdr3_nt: TGCGCCAGCAGCCAGTCGAACTATGGCTACACCTTC
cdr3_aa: CASSQSNYGYTF

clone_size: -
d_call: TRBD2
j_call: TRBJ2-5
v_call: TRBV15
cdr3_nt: TGTGCCACCAGCCCTAGCGGGGACGACCAAGAGACCCAGTACTTC
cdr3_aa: CATSPSGDDQETQYF

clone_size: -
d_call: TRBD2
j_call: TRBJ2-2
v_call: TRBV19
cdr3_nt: TGTGCCAGCTTCGGGGAGGGGAACACCGGGGAGCTGTTTTTT
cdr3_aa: CASFGEGNTGELFF

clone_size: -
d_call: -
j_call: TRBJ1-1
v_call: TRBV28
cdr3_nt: TGTGCCAGCAACTTAGGGTACACTGAAGCTTTCTTT
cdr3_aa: CASNLGYTEAFF

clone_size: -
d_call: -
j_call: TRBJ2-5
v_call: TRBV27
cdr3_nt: TGTGCCAGCAGATCCGGGTCCCGACAGGGCGGGAGGCAAGAGACCCAGTACTTC
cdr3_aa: CASRSGSRQGGRQETQYF

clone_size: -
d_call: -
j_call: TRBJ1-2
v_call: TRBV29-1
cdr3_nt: TGCAGCGCCCTTGACCGAGGGGGGGAAGTTGGCTACACCTTC
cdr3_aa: CSALDRGGEVGYTF

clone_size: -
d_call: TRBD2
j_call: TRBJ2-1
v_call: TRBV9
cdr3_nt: TGTGCCAGCAGCGTAGCGGCTAGCGGGGGCTACAATGAGCAGTTCTTC
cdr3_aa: CASSVAASGGYNEQFF

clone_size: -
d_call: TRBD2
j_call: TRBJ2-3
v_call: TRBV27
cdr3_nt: TGTGCCAGCAGTTCAGGACTAGCGGGGGCCAACACAGATACGCAGTATTTT
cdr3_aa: CASSSGLAGANTDTQYF

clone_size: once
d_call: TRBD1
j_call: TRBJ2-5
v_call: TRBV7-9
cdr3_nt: TGTGCCAGCAGCTCTGACAGGGACCCAAGAGATCCCCAGTACTTC
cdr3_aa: CASSSDRDPRDPQYF